Shown below are 27 T cell receptor beta chains from a single sample sequenced in a study of metastatic and nonmetastatic thyroid tumors. Thyroid surgery had not been preceded by any treatment in any patient. TCRdb re-called the PCR reads via MiXCR. The table includes 7,500 to 9,500 clones, approximately 34% detected once. The sample consisted of tumor tissue. These receptor sequences come from a female donor with papillary thyroid cancer or a benign thyroid nodule (not recorded which). Some clones in this sample may be carry-over from other donors' samples.

In its sample, this clone ranks as large. V and J are TRBV6-5 and TRBJ2-5; TRBD1 agrees at 9 bases. Germline CDR1 MNHEY, CDR2 SVGAGI. The CDR3 is 15 residues long. The V segment lost 2 bases and the J segment 4 bases; nucleotides outside the gene matches: 5. CDR3 residues: CASSYGTGFGETQYF. The CDR3 DNA reads TGTGCCAGCAGTTACGGGACAGGGTTCGGAGAGACCCAGTACTTC.

The CDR3 spells CAWSVRWVGAEAFF. Written as DNA, the CDR3 is TGTGCCTGGAGTGTACGATGGGTAGGCGCTGAAGCTTTCTTT. The chain uses TRBV30 and TRBJ1-1; D gene uncertain. Germline CDR1 and CDR2: GTSNPN and SVGIG (reference sequence). The germline V and J ends were trimmed by 0 bases and 6 bases, with 14 bases remaining between them. CDR3 length: 14 amino acids. Combining the CDR3 with reference TRBV30 and TRBJ1-1 gives the whole variable domain SQTIHQWPATLVQPVGSPLSLECTVEGTSNPNLYWYRQAAGRGLQLLFYSVGIGQISSEVPQNLSASRPQDRQFILSSKKLLLSDSGFYLCAWSVRWVGAEAFFGQGTRLTVV.

By sample fraction, this clone is medium-sized (0.01 to 0.1%). Other nucleotide sequences from this sample produce the same CDR3. This chain uses TRBV12-3 or TRBV12-4 with TRBJ1-5; 7 nucleotides line up with TRBD1. The CDR3 totals 13 residues. V shed 6 bases and J 7 bases; nucleotides not matched to a gene: 6. The chain's CDR3 is CASRSQGSQPQHF. The CDR3 DNA reads as TGTGCCAGCAGATCACAGGGGAGCCAGCCCCAGCATTTT.

Sample share makes this clone medium-sized (0.01 to 0.1%). The chain has TRBV7-6 and TRBJ2-7; D is perhaps TRBD1 (5 bases). The CDR3 is made up of 15 amino acids. The germline gives CDR1 SGHVS, CDR2 FNYEAQ. V gave up 1 base and J gave up 0 bases, with 10 bases separating them. CDR3 amino acids: CASSLDYGASYEQYF. CDR3 nucleotide sequence: TGTGCCAGCAGCTTAGATTATGGGGCCTCCTACGAGCAGTACTTC.

This clone was counted once. The chain links TRBV20-1 to TRBJ2-7; TRBD2 aligns across 10 bases. V lost 7 bases, J lost 3 bases, and 15 bases stayed unmatched. The germline CDR1 and CDR2 sequences are DFQATT and SNEGSKA (reference sequence). CDR3 length: 16 residues. CDR3 sequence reads: CSVPATKLAGSYEQYF. DNA for the CDR3: TGCAGTGTTCCGGCTACAAAACTAGCGGGAAGCTACGAGCAGTACTTC.

V is TRBV20-1 and J is TRBJ1-2, with a possible D match to TRBD1 (5 bases). Germline assignment: CDR1 DFQATT and CDR2 SNEGSKA (reference sequence). The CDR3 is 13 residues long. The V gene lost 1 base and the J gene lost 8 bases, with 14 bases spanning the gap. For the CDR3, the DNA is TGCAGTGCTAGAGTGAGGGGCGGGGTAGGCTACACCTTC. Residues: CSARVRGGVGYTF.

V usage is TRBV3-1 and J usage is TRBJ1-2; D is unresolved. Germline-derived CDR1 and CDR2 are LGHDT and YNNKEL (reference sequence). The CDR3 length is 9 residues. Trimming shortened V by 0 bases and J by 11 bases, and 1 base separated the two germline ends. This CDR3 is CASSQDYTF. Written as DNA, the CDR3 is TGTGCCAGCAGCCAAGATTACACCTTC.

A few counts support this clone. This chain uses TRBV27 with TRBJ2-7; D might be TRBD2 (6 bases). Germline CDR1 and CDR2: MNHEY and SMNVEV (reference sequence). This CDR3 spans 14 amino acids. V lost 6 bases and J 0 bases, leaving 12 bases between the germline ends. The CDR3 sequence is CASRSLGGSYEQYF. The CDR3 nucleotides are TGTGCCAGCAGGTCCCTGGGGGGCTCCTACGAGCAGTACTTC.

This clone was detected a few times. A much larger clonotype is one base distant, so this may be a read error. The chain employs TRBV6-2 or TRBV6-3 and TRBJ2-1; perhaps TRBD2 as D (6 bases). Germline values: CDR1 MNHEY, CDR2 SVGEGT. The CDR3 extends over 15 amino acids. Trimming took off 2 bases at V and 9 bases at J, with 17 bases between the two ends. The CDR3 DNA is TGTGCCAGCAGTTACCTGGGGGGAGCCCACGGTGAGCAGTTCTTC. Translated: CASSYLGGAHGEQFF.

In this sample, this clone turned up once. This sequence joins TRBV20-1 and TRBJ1-1; D is unresolved. This CDR3 comprises 14 residues. CDR1 and CDR2 (germline): DFQATT, SNEGSKA (reference sequence). V lost 0 bases and J lost 1, with 9 bases in between. CDR3 bases: TGCAGTGCTAGAGATATAGGAGGGAACACTGAAGCTTTCTTT. This translates into CSARDIGGNTEAFF.

In regard to this clone: Germline is not matched at one junction end, which may reflect a read error. The gene calls are TRBV5-5 and TRBJ2-7; D is unresolved. Per the germline V gene, CDR1 is SGHKS and CDR2 is YYEKEE (reference sequence). CDR3 size: 15 residues. This CDR3 is CASSLVHGHSYEQCF. CDR3 DNA: TGTGCCAGCAGCTTGGTTCATGGGCACTCCTACGAGCAGTGCTTC.

This clone has just a few counts. The J gene is TRBJ2-7, the V gene TRBV6-2 or TRBV6-3, with D possibly TRBD2 on 6 matching bases. The CDR3 runs 11 residues. Germline lookup yields CDR1 MNHEY and CDR2 SVGEGT. Trimming took 6 bases from V and 3 from J, leaving 6 bases between them. CDR3 loop: CASRTSYEQYF. CDR3 DNA: TGTGCCAGCAGGACTAGCTACGAGCAGTACTTC.

As concerns this clone: Germline is not matched at one junction end, which may reflect a read error. The V call is TRBV19, the J call TRBJ2-3; D gene uncertain. Germline CDR1 LNHDA, CDR2 SQIVND (reference sequence). The CDR3 extends over 13 amino acids. CDR3 DNA sequence: TGTGCCAGTAGTACGCCAGGTGCAGATACGCGGTATTTT. It codes for CASSTPGADTRYF. The variable domain in full, completed from reference TRBV19 and TRBJ2-3, reads DGGITQSPKYLFRKEGQNVTLSCEQNLNHDAMYWYRQDPGQGLRLIYYSQIVNDFQKGDIAEGYSVSREKKESFPLTVTSAQKNPTAFYLCASSTPGADTRYFGPGTRLTVL.

In this sample, this clone is large. The V and J genes are TRBV24-1 and TRBJ2-7; 11 bases agree with TRBD1. The CDR3 has 14 residues. The ends lost 3 bases at V and 6 bases at J; junction bases unmatched: 3. Germline assignment: CDR1 KGHDR and CDR2 SFDVKD. The CDR3 DNA is TGTGCCACCAGTGATCCCGGGACAGGGGGCGAGCAGTACTTC. This encodes CATSDPGTGGEQYF.

In its sample, this clone is medium-sized. The J gene is TRBJ1-6, the V gene TRBV12-3 or TRBV12-4; no clear D gene. The length of the CDR3 is 16 residues. Between the trimmed V and J ends, which lost 1 base and 0 bases, there was a span of 7 bases. The CDR3 DNA sequence: TGTGCCAGCAGTTTAGTCGGCAGCTCCTATAATTCACCCCTCCACTTT. Protein product: CASSLVGSSYNSPLHF.

The rearrangement links TRBV5-1 to TRBJ2-3; no firm D call. The CDR3 runs 14 residues. From germline, CDR1 is SGHRS and CDR2 YFSETQ. Trimming took 4 bases from V and 2 from J, leaving 11 bases between them. The DNA for the CDR3 is TGCGCCAGCAGCCCCGGGTCCGTCACAGATACGCAGTATTTT. Amino acid sequence: CASSPGSVTDTQYF.

Judged by abundance, this clone is medium-sized. The V gene is TRBV19, the J gene TRBJ2-3; tentative D call: TRBD2 (6 bases). The CDR3 runs 13 residues. Germline V gene sequence: CDR1 LNHDA, CDR2 SQIVND (reference sequence). V dropped 5 bases and J dropped 2 bases, with 8 bases sitting between them. Here the CDR3 reads CASSWTITDTQYF. DNA for the CDR3: TGTGCCAGTAGTTGGACTATCACAGATACGCAGTATTTT.

The chain recombines TRBV11-2 with TRBJ2-7; TRBD1 aligns across 7 bases. From germline, CDR1 is SGHAT and CDR2 FQNNGV. The CDR3 runs 13 residues. V lost 3 bases, J lost 2 bases, and 1 base stayed unmatched. CDR3 sequence reads: CASSLDRTYEQYF. CDR3 nucleotide sequence: TGTGCCAGCAGCTTGGACAGGACCTACGAGCAGTACTTC. Filled out from reference TRBV11-2 and TRBJ2-7, the complete variable domain reads EAGVAQSPRYKIIEKRQSVAFWCNPISGHATLYWYQQILGQGPKLLIQFQNNGVVDDSQLPKDRFSAERLKGVDSTLKIQPAKLEDSAVYLCASSLDRTYEQYFGPGTRLTVT.

The V call is TRBV2, the J call TRBJ2-1; no firm D call. Germline lookup yields CDR1 SNHLY and CDR2 FYNNEI. The length of the CDR3 is 14 residues. V was clipped by 3 bases and J by 0 bases, with 6 bases between them. In DNA, the CDR3 is TGTGCCAGCAGTGACACTTTCTCCTACAATGAGCAGTTCTTC. Its translation: CASSDTFSYNEQFF.

This clone counts as medium-sized. The CDR3 bases are TGCGCCAGCAGCTCTAGCGCGGATGGCACCGGGGAGCTGTTTTTT. Translating gives CASSSSADGTGELFF. The chain is built from TRBV5-1 and TRBJ2-2, with D perhaps matching TRBD2 (6 bases). Germline CDR1 is SGHRS and CDR2 is YFSETQ. V shed 3 bases and J shed 4 bases, with 13 bases lying between them. CDR3 size: 15 residues.

This clone is judged medium-sized (0.01 to 0.1%). The chain uses TRBV5-1 and TRBJ1-5, with D possibly TRBD1 on 5 matching bases. V was shortened by 0 bases and J by 0 bases, with 7 bases between the two germline ends. Germline-derived CDR1 and CDR2 are SGHRS and YFSETQ. This CDR3 is built from 15 residues. CDR3 amino acids: CASSLGGASNQPQHF. The DNA of the CDR3 is TGCGCCAGCAGCTTGGGCGGGGCTAGCAATCAGCCCCAGCATTTT.

The J gene is TRBJ2-1, the V gene TRBV5-1; D is unclear. Germline V CDR1 and CDR2: SGHRS, YFSETQ. The V gene lost 0 bases and the J gene lost 5 bases, with 9 bases spanning the gap. The CDR3 spans 14 residues. CDR3 in amino acids: CASSLAVSDNEQFF. CDR3 nucleotide sequence: TGCGCCAGCAGCTTGGCAGTCAGTGACAATGAGCAGTTCTTC.

This chain connects TRBV12-3 or TRBV12-4 to TRBJ1-1, with TRBD1 identical over 7 bases. With 6 bases clipped from V and 6 bases from J, the junction kept 7 bases outside the gene matches. The CDR3 consists of 13 residues. For the CDR3, the DNA is TGTGCCAGCAGCGTCAGGGGGTATGCTGAAGCTTTCTTT. It yields the protein CASSVRGYAEAFF.

This clone appeared a few times. The rearrangement joins TRBV6-2 or TRBV6-3 to TRBJ2-7, with TRBD2 identical over 13 bases. V was pared by 6 bases and J by 5 bases, with 13 bases of the junction left unmatched. CDR1 MNHEY and CDR2 SVGEGT come from the germline V gene. The CDR3 sequence is 17 residues long. CDR3 region: CASSPLGLAGATDEQYF. Here the CDR3 DNA reads TGTGCCAGCAGCCCCCTCGGACTAGCGGGAGCAACGGACGAGCAGTACTTC.

The chain has TRBV19 and TRBJ2-7; no clear D gene. CDR3 size: 14 residues. V lost 7 bases, J lost 0 bases, and 13 bases lay in between. From germline, CDR1 is LNHDA and CDR2 SQIVND (reference sequence). The CDR3 DNA reads as TGTGCCAGTACCACGACAATCCGCTCCTACGAGCAGTACTTC. Translation: CASTTTIRSYEQYF.

CDR3 residues: CSARPLGLGTRGLYEQYF. As DNA, the CDR3 is TGCAGTGCTAGACCACTTGGCCTTGGTACTAGGGGCCTCTACGAGCAGTACTTC. The V gene is TRBV20-1, the J gene TRBJ2-7; D is possibly TRBD1 or TRBD2 (5 bases each). CDR1 DFQATT and CDR2 SNEGSKA come from the germline V gene (reference sequence). The CDR3 length is 18 residues. V lost 2 bases, J lost 3 bases, and 26 bases lay in between.

This clone was detected a few times. This sequence joins TRBV24-1 and TRBJ1-5; no reliable D call. CDR1 and CDR2 from the germline V gene are KGHDR and SFDVKD. This CDR3 spans 13 amino acids. Trimming left V 5 bases short and J 7 bases short, with 11 bases between. The CDR3 bases are TGTGCCACCAGTGGCCTGGAGGGACAGCCCCAGCATTTT. As protein: CATSGLEGQPQHF.